This TCR beta chain was captured by sequencing in a study of blood T cell repertoires in COVID-19. This CDR3 comprises 14 residues. The trim removed 3 bases at V and 4 bases at J, leaving 2 bases unmatched. Germline V gene data show CDR1 as SGHAT and CDR2 as FQNNGV. Profiling relied on immunoSEQ multiplex PCR, and the TCRdb table lists in-frame clones only, not all of them. The top ten hold roughly 2.5% of the sample, which has hundreds of thousands of clones, 85% to 90% seen once. The sequenced sample consisted of PBMCs or T cells enriched from blood (not recorded which). The chain employs TRBV11-2 and TRBJ2-2, with TRBD1 identical over 7 bases. The clonotype comes from a woman aged 18-29 years who had recovered from COVID-19. The CDR3 loop reads CASSFTGVTGELFF. The CDR3 region has the DNA TGTGCCAGCAGCTTCACAGGGGTCACCGGGGAGCTGTTTTTT.